The 10 T cell receptor beta chains in this list originate from one sample, sequenced in a study of T cell clonotyping in hematopoietic cell transplantation. The data were produced by immunoSEQ multiplex PCR, yet TCRdb's version contains in-frame clones alone and is incomplete. The sample carries approximately 26,000 clones, around 93% recorded once. The time point here: recipient sample about 28 days before transplant, after cytoreduction. Sequencing was performed on peripheral blood mononuclear cells, taken before stem cell transplant. Receptor source: a man aged 45-60 years with acute myeloid leukemia. Some clones in this sample may be carry-over from other donors' samples.

The chain carries TRBV5-1 and TRBJ2-1; 7 nucleotides agree with TRBD1. Germline CDR1 reads SGHRS; CDR2 reads YFSETQ. Germline trimming cut 3 bases from V and 6 bases from J; bases unmatched to any gene: 3. This CDR3 comprises 13 residues. The CDR3 sequence: CASSYWTGNEQFF. The DNA for the CDR3 is TGCGCCAGCAGCTATTGGACAGGCAATGAGCAGTTCTTC.

This clone was seen a single time. CDR3 nucleotides: TGTGCCAGCAGCAACCGGGGGGCCGTGAACACCGGGGAGCTGTTTTTT. This gives the protein CASSNRGAVNTGELFF. This chain connects TRBV7-2 to TRBJ2-2, with TRBD2 as a possible D gene (7 bases). CDR1 is SGHTA and CDR2 is FQGNSA in the germline V gene. This CDR3 spans 16 amino acids. Trimming pared 5 bases from V and 1 base from J, leaving 14 bases between.

The J gene is TRBJ1-6, the V gene TRBV10-3; possibly TRBD1 for D (5 bases). The CDR3 is made up of 15 amino acids. Deletions cut 4 bases from V and 6 bases from J, with 13 bases between. Germline V CDR1 and CDR2: ENHRY, SYGVKD. CDR3 protein: CAISGGHTSNSPLHF. The CDR3 DNA is TGTGCCATCAGTGGAGGACACACGAGTAATTCACCCCTCCACTTT.

The chain couples TRBV18 to TRBJ2-2; TRBD2 agrees at 7 bases. CDR1 is KGHSH and CDR2 is LQKENI in the germline V gene. CDR3 size: 15 residues. The ends lost 2 bases at V and 6 bases at J; junction bases unmatched: 6. The DNA for the CDR3 is TGTGCCAGCTCACCAAGGGGAGGACTAGCCGGGGAGCTGTTTTTT. Protein: CASSPRGGLAGELFF.

This clone was seen once. V is TRBV23-1 and J is TRBJ1-5; 7 bases match TRBD1. TRBV23-1 is classed as an ORF, of uncertain function. This CDR3 region has 19 residues. The J segment lost 4 bases and the V segment lost 3 bases, leaving 18 bases of the junction unmatched. CDR3 nucleotides: TGCGCCAGCAGTCACTCAATTAGGGGGCAAATAGGGAGAAATCAGCCCCAGCATTTT. Its translation: CASSHSIRGQIGRNQPQHF.

The count of this clone is one. The chain carries TRBV30 and TRBJ2-2, with D unclear. Deletions cut 3 bases from V and 8 bases from J, with 10 bases between. Germline V gene data show CDR1 as GTSNPN and CDR2 as SVGIG (reference sequence). There are 12 residues in the CDR3. CDR3 nucleotide sequence: TGTGCCTGGAGCCCCCTTTGGGGGGAGCTGTTTTTT. It encodes CAWSPLWGELFF.

V and J are TRBV7-2 and TRBJ2-7, with 7 bases identical to TRBD1. CDR1 SGHTA and CDR2 FQGNSA come from the germline V gene. This CDR3 contains 15 residues. V lost 5 bases and J lost 4; bases outside the gene matches: 11. The CDR3 nucleotides read TGTGCCAGCAGCCAACAGGGGCGCCCCCTTTACGAGCAGTACTTC. Translating gives CASSQQGRPLYEQYF.

V is TRBV7-2 and J is TRBJ1-5, with TRBD1 matching 9 bases. There are 16 residues in the CDR3. The V gene end was trimmed by 4 bases and the J gene end by 3 bases; junction bases not matched to a gene: 7. CDR1 and CDR2 from the germline V gene are SGHTA and FQGNSA. The CDR3 loop is CASSSGGTGFNQPQHF. The DNA of the CDR3 is TGTGCCAGCAGCTCAGGAGGGACAGGGTTCAATCAGCCCCAGCATTTT.

This chain connects TRBV7-8 to TRBJ1-2; D remains unclear. Trimming shortened V by 3 bases and J by 7 bases, and 12 bases separated the two germline ends. The CDR3 length is 13 residues. The germline CDR1 and CDR2 sequences are SGHVS and FQNEAQ. CDR3 coding DNA: TGTGCCAGCAGCTTTGGACCCCAAGGTGGCTACACCTTC. This translates into CASSFGPQGGYTF.

The V call is TRBV28, the J call TRBJ2-2, with 7 bases fitting TRBD1. The length of the CDR3 is 14 residues. V shed 7 bases and J 7 bases; nucleotides not matched to a gene: 9. Per the germline V gene, CDR1 is MDHEN and CDR2 is SYDVKM. In nucleotides, the CDR3 is TGTGCCAGCAAGGGGGCAGGTGACGTCGGGGAGCTGTTTTTT. Encoded protein: CASKGAGDVGELFF. Using reference TRBV28 and TRBJ2-2 for the parts outside the CDR3, the full variable domain is DVKVTQSSRYLVKRTGEKVFLECVQDMDHENMFWYRQDPGLGLRLIYFSYDVKMKEKGDIPEGYSVSREKKERFSLILESASTNQTSMYLCASKGAGDVGELFFGEGSRLTVL.